This T cell receptor (beta chain) was captured in a study of response to subunit inactivated influenza vaccine. MiXCR was run by TCRdb on the RT-PCR reads, yielding one entry per CDR3 protein. This table has around 760,000 distinct CDR3 sequences, about 15% appearing once. This clonotype has only a few counts. Source: PBMCs from blood, taken about 14 days before vaccination. This clonotype was obtained from a man in his fifties or sixties who received an inactivated influenza vaccine.

CDR3 amino acids: CASSPKTSGSYEQYF. The CDR3, as DNA: TGCGCCAGCAGCCCAAAGACTAGCGGGAGCTACGAGCAGTACTTC. The chain links TRBV5-1 to TRBJ2-7; the match to TRBD2 covers 12 bases. This CDR3 comprises 15 residues. CDR1 and CDR2 from the germline V gene are SGHRS and YFSETQ. V gave up 4 bases and J gave up 3 bases; unmatched junction bases: 5.